These 21 T cell receptor beta chains share one sample of origin, sequenced in a study of cytomegalovirus exposure and HLA in healthy donors. Assay used: immunoSEQ multiplex PCR; TCRdb lists only in-frame clones, some missing. The table includes about 98,000 clones, about 95% detected once. The specimen was PBMCs. The receptors come from a woman aged 18-29 years in good health and CMV-seronegative.

This chain links TRBV21-1 with TRBJ2-7; the DNA was not compared with TRBD2, the D call given in the table. TRBV21-1 is an annotated pseudogene. The CDR3 length is 15 residues. The CDR3: CASSKEGGESYEQYF. The CDR3 DNA sequence: TGTGCCAGCAGCAAAGAGGGGGGGGAATCCTACGAGCAGTACTTC.

The chain recombines TRBV7-9 with TRBJ2-3; 8 positions agree with TRBD2. Per the germline V gene, CDR1 is SEHNR and CDR2 is FQNEAQ (reference sequence). CDR3 length: 16 amino acids. J was trimmed by 0 bases and V by 6 bases; bases with no gene match: 8. The CDR3 loop reads CASSKSGGPSTDTQYF. CDR3 coding DNA: TGTGCCAGCAGTAAAAGCGGGGGCCCTAGCACAGATACGCAGTATTTT.

V gene TRBV11-2 combines with J gene TRBJ2-2; D not certain. This CDR3 is 13 amino acids long. Germline V gene sequence: CDR1 SGHAT, CDR2 FQNNGV. V was shortened by 4 bases and J by 6 bases, with 9 bases between the two germline ends. The chain's CDR3 is CASSSNLAGELFF. The CDR3 DNA is TGTGCCAGCAGCTCTAATCTAGCCGGGGAGCTGTTTTTT.

The gene calls are TRBV5-8 and TRBJ2-5; possibly TRBD2 for D (5 bases). The germline V and J ends were trimmed by 4 bases and 4 bases, with 8 bases remaining between them. CDR3 length: 12 amino acids. Germline V lookup: CDR1 SGHTS, CDR2 YDEGEE. CDR3: CASSRRGETQYF. For the CDR3, the DNA is TGTGCCAGCAGCCGCCGGGGAGAGACCCAGTACTTC.

CDR3 DNA sequence: TGCGCCAGCAGCCCCCGGAGGACGTGGAATGACACTGAAGCTTTCTTT. Its translation is CASSPRRTWNDTEAFF. The chain recombines TRBV5-1 with TRBJ1-1; D unclear. Trimming cost V 4 bases and J 3 bases, with 19 bases left between them. The CDR3 has 16 amino acids. Germline CDR1 is SGHRS and CDR2 is YFSETQ.

The V call is TRBV2, the J call TRBJ2-2; tentatively, D is TRBD2 (5 bases). The length of the CDR3 is 14 residues. V was clipped by 4 bases and J by 1 base, with 7 bases between them. Germline V lookup: CDR1 SNHLY, CDR2 FYNNEI. DNA of the CDR3: TGTGCCAGCAGTGCCGAGGGGAACACCGGGGAGCTGTTTTTT. Its translation: CASSAEGNTGELFF.

The chain uses TRBV6-1 and TRBJ1-2; weak D call: TRBD1 (5 bases). CDR1 and CDR2 from the germline V gene are MNHNS and SASEGT. With 8 bases removed from V and 4 bases from J, the gap between germline ends came to 14 bases. This CDR3 has 13 amino acids. The CDR3 loop reads CASETGQFYGYTF. The CDR3 nucleotides are TGTGCCAGCGAGACCGGACAATTCTATGGCTACACCTTC.

The chain combines TRBV30 with TRBJ1-1; TRBD1 might be the D (6 bases). The CDR3 is 11 residues long. Per germline, CDR1 GTSNPN and CDR2 SVGIG (reference sequence). V lost 6 bases to trimming and J lost 7 bases, with 12 bases between them. CDR3: CACQGGGEAFF. The CDR3 coding sequence is TGTGCCTGTCAAGGGGGGGGTGAAGCTTTCTTT.

V and J are TRBV2 and TRBJ2-7, with TRBD2 identical over 8 bases. Germline V lookup: CDR1 SNHLY, CDR2 FYNNEI. V lost 6 bases to trimming and J lost 4 bases; unmatched junction nucleotides: 5. CDR3 size: 13 residues. CDR3 amino acids: CASRTSDLYEQYF. In nucleotides, the CDR3 is TGTGCCAGCAGGACTAGCGACCTATACGAGCAGTACTTC.

The chain employs TRBV10-2 and TRBJ1-1, with D maybe TRBD1 (5 bases). This CDR3 is 14 amino acids long. Trimming took 4 bases from V and 1 from J, leaving 10 bases between them. Germline V gene sequence: CDR1 WSHSY, CDR2 SAAADI. The DNA of the CDR3 is TGCGCCAGCAGTGCGCAAGGACAGAACACTGAAGCTTTCTTT. It is translated as CASSAQGQNTEAFF.

DNA for the CDR3: TGTGCCAGCAGCTTAGATCAGGGAAGAGATACGCAGTATTTT. Amino acid sequence: CASSLDQGRDTQYF. This rearrangement joins TRBV7-2 to TRBJ2-3, with a weak D call TRBD1 (5 bases). V lost 1 base and J lost 5, with 10 bases in between. The CDR3 has 14 residues. From germline, CDR1 is SGHTA and CDR2 FQGNSA.

This clone appeared a single time. The gene calls are TRBV27 and TRBJ1-2; 10 positions agree with TRBD1. The germline gives CDR1 MNHEY, CDR2 SMNVEV (reference sequence). The CDR3 runs to 15 residues. The ends lost 6 bases at V and 2 bases at J; junction bases unmatched: 6. DNA of the CDR3: TGTGCCAGCAGGGGGACAGGGGACGGGAACTATGGCTACACCTTC. Protein sequence: CASRGTGDGNYGYTF.

The genes are TRBV6-4 and TRBJ2-5; 9 nucleotides line up with TRBD2. Germline CDR1 reads MRHNA; CDR2 reads SNTAGT. After removal of 5 bases from V and 2 bases from J, the junction contained 6 bases not matched to a gene. The CDR3 loop spans 15 amino acids. The CDR3 protein is CASSSLAGSQETQYF. Written as DNA, the CDR3 is TGTGCCAGCAGTTCACTAGCGGGCAGTCAAGAGACCCAGTACTTC.

The V gene is TRBV6-1, the J gene TRBJ1-2; 8 nucleotides match TRBD1. The length of the CDR3 is 15 residues. Germline V gene lookup returns CDR1 MNHNS and CDR2 SASEGT. The trim removed 6 bases at V and 5 bases at J, leaving 11 bases unmatched. DNA for the CDR3: TGTGCCAGCAGGACCGGGACAGGCTTGGGGTATGGCTACACCTTC. The encoded protein is CASRTGTGLGYGYTF.

The DNA of the CDR3 is TGTGCCAGCAGTTTAGGGGGCATAGGGGGAGAGACCCAGTACTTC. As protein: CASSLGGIGGETQYF. The rearrangement joins TRBV27 to TRBJ2-5; a weak D match, TRBD1 (6 bases). V lost 2 bases and J 4 bases, leaving 14 bases between the germline ends. This CDR3 region has 15 residues. The V gene's germline CDR1 is MNHEY and CDR2 SMNVEV (reference sequence).

Remarks on this clone: One junction end disagrees with the germline gene, perhaps due to a read error. This chain joins TRBV7-7 and TRBJ2-3; TRBD2 aligns across 10 bases. Germline values: CDR1 SSHAT, CDR2 FNYEAQ (reference sequence). This CDR3 region has 15 residues. CDR3 loop: CASSLTSGGTDTQYF. CDR3 DNA: TGTGCTAGCAGCTTAACTAGCGGGGGCACAGATACGCAGTATTTT.

The chain uses TRBV5-1 and TRBJ2-3; no reliable D call. Trimming took 1 base from V and 2 from J, leaving 8 bases between them. The CDR3 is 14 residues long. Germline CDR1 and CDR2: SGHRS and YFSETQ. This CDR3 is CASSLTPYTDTQYF. The CDR3 region has the DNA TGCGCCAGCAGCTTGACTCCTTACACAGATACGCAGTATTTT.

The J gene is TRBJ1-1, the V gene TRBV30, with D unclear. The germline V gene encodes CDR1 GTSNPN and CDR2 SVGIG (reference sequence). This CDR3 has 15 amino acids. Trimming took 4 bases from V and 1 from J, leaving 16 bases between them. The CDR3 sequence: CAWKAPELRNTEAFF. The CDR3 DNA reads as TGTGCCTGGAAGGCCCCCGAACTACGGAACACTGAAGCTTTCTTT.

The chain carries TRBV9 and TRBJ2-1, with 11 bases aligning to TRBD2. The CDR3 loop spans 15 amino acids. With V trimmed by 0 bases and J by 7 bases, 3 bases remained unmatched. From germline, CDR1 is SGDLS and CDR2 YYNGEE. CDR3 nucleotide sequence: TGTGCCAGCAGCGTAGTAGCGGGAGGGCCAAATGAGCAGTTCTTC. Amino acids: CASSVVAGGPNEQFF.

This chain joins TRBV19 and TRBJ2-7; 11 bases are shared with TRBD1. This CDR3 contains 14 residues. J was trimmed by 6 bases and V by 1 base; bases with no gene match: 2. In germline, CDR1 is LNHDA, CDR2 SQIVND (reference sequence). CDR3 in DNA: TGTGCCAGTAGTATAGGGACAGGGGGCTTCGAGCAGTACTTC. It yields the protein CASSIGTGGFEQYF.

J is TRBJ2-1 and V is TRBV5-1, with TRBD1 identical over 9 bases. The CDR3 contains 15 residues. In germline, CDR1 is SGHRS, CDR2 YFSETQ. Trimming took 4 bases from V and 4 from J; bases not matched to a gene: 6. Here the CDR3 reads CASSTGGQGYNEQFF. CDR3 bases: TGCGCCAGCAGCACTGGAGGACAGGGGTACAATGAGCAGTTCTTC.